Many counts were recorded for the clone carrying this T cell receptor beta chain. Its target is unknown. This sample is part of a study of identical twins. Each CDR3 protein gets one entry after TCRdb re-called the 5' RACE reads with MiXCR. The sample yields about 240,000 distinct CDR3 sequences, roughly a tenth seen once. The V end lost 1 base, the J end lost 1 base, and 11 bases lay between the germline ends. CDR1 and CDR2 (germline): MNHEY, SVGAGI. The CDR3 is 16 residues long. General study results and limits: Carriage of fewer insertions was seen in abundant cord blood beta clonotypes, whereas memory repertoires showed none. Twin pairs' shared out-of-frame alpha sequences were enriched in low generation probability. Twins' excess sharing was less marked for out-of-frame beta sequences.

The receptor comes from a middle-aged man in good health. V and J are TRBV6-5 and TRBJ1-5; D might be TRBD1 (6 bases). Material for sequencing was memory T cells sorted from blood. The CDR3 bases are TGTGCCAGCAGTTACTTGGGGGGCCTGAGCAATCAGCCCCAGCATTTT. It encodes CASSYLGGLSNQPQHF.